These 14 T cell receptor beta chains came from one sample sequenced in a study of CD8 T cells in ankylosing spondylitis. TCRdb used MiXCR to reprocess the 5' RACE reads, holding one entry per CDR3 protein. The sample has around 250,000 distinct CDR3 sequences, around 11% seen once; the top ten hold 6% to 7.5%. The sample consisted of blood, either unsorted or a sorted T cell fraction (not recorded which). The receptors here all came from a male donor with ankylosing spondylitis or in good health (not recorded which).

The chain has TRBV25-1 and TRBJ2-3; D unclear. The CDR3 has 16 residues. The germline gives CDR1 MGHDK, CDR2 SYGVNS. V lost 3 bases and J lost 0, with 13 bases in between. The CDR3 coding sequence is TGTGCCAGCAGTGACATAATGCGGTCTAGCACAGATACGCAGTATTTT. The encoded protein is CASSDIMRSSTDTQYF.

J is TRBJ2-4 and V is TRBV29-1; 7 bases are shared with TRBD2. The CDR3 spans 12 residues. CDR1 and CDR2 from the germline V gene are SQVTM and ANQGSEA. V shed 4 bases, J shed 8 bases, and the junction held 5 bases outside the gene matches. The CDR3 loop is CSVAQGGYIQYF. CDR3 coding DNA: TGCAGCGTTGCTCAGGGAGGGTACATTCAGTACTTC.

This clonotype turned up a few times. The J gene is TRBJ2-2, the V gene TRBV7-7; TRBD2 matches at 7 bases. The CDR3 is made up of 14 amino acids. CDR1 and CDR2 (germline): SSHAT, FNYEAQ (reference sequence). After removal of 7 bases from V and 3 bases from J, the junction contained 5 bases not matched to a gene. This CDR3 reads CASTRGGDTGELFF. CDR3 in DNA: TGTGCCAGCACAAGGGGAGGGGACACCGGGGAGCTGTTTTTT.

This clonotype was counted a few times. With a much larger clone just one base away, this may be a read error. The J gene is TRBJ1-5, the V gene TRBV12-3 or TRBV12-4, with a weak D call TRBD1 (6 bases). This CDR3 is built from 14 residues. CDR3 in amino acids: CVSSQGNSLQPQHF. CDR3 sequence (DNA): TGTGTCAGCAGTCAGGGGAACAGCCTTCAGCCCCAGCATTTT.

This clonotype was detected ten times or more. The chain recombines TRBV12-3 or TRBV12-4 with TRBJ2-7; a possible D gene is TRBD1 (6 bases). V lost 6 bases, J lost 0 bases, and 12 bases lay in between. The CDR3 is made up of 14 amino acids. The CDR3: CASSNTGTSYEQYF. CDR3 sequence (DNA): TGTGCCAGCAGCAATACAGGGACCTCCTACGAGCAGTACTTC.

This clonotype has ten or more counts. V usage is TRBV29-1 and J usage is TRBJ1-2, with D unresolved. Trimming shortened V by 1 base and J by 8 bases, and 11 bases separated the two germline ends. The CDR3 length is 12 residues. Germline V gives CDR1 SQVTM, CDR2 ANQGSEA. CDR3 sequence (DNA): TGCAGCGTTGAAGTTGGTAGACGGGGCTACACCTTC. Protein: CSVEVGRRGYTF.

This clonotype was seen repeatedly, ten times or more. V is TRBV20-1 and J is TRBJ1-6; D gene ambiguous. V lost 0 bases and J lost 7, with 13 bases in between. CDR1 and CDR2 from the germline V gene are DFQATT and SNEGSKA (reference sequence). The CDR3 is 15 residues long. The CDR3 sequence: CSARDATWRNSPLHF. As DNA, the CDR3 is TGCAGTGCTAGAGATGCGACATGGCGGAATTCACCCCTCCACTTT.

The V call is TRBV6-1, the J call TRBJ2-7, with 9 positions matching TRBD1. Germline CDR1 reads MNHNS; CDR2 reads SASEGT. V gave up 5 bases and J gave up 2 bases; unmatched junction bases: 7. This CDR3 is 15 amino acids long. The CDR3 reads CASSIRTGAPYEQYF. Here the CDR3 DNA reads TGTGCCAGCAGTATTAGGACAGGGGCCCCCTACGAGCAGTACTTC.

J is TRBJ1-5 and V is TRBV7-9, with TRBD1 as a possible D gene (5 bases). CDR3 size: 14 residues. CDR1 and CDR2 from the germline V gene are SEHNR and FQNEAQ (reference sequence). Trimming removed 1 base at V and 11 bases at J, with 15 bases between. This chain's CDR3 is CASSLGGTVGTQHF. The DNA of the CDR3 is TGTGCCAGCAGCTTAGGGGGGACGGTCGGGACCCAGCATTTT.

This clonotype was observed a handful of times. The chain has TRBV7-9 and TRBJ2-5; 9 bases are shared with TRBD2. V shed 3 bases, J shed 0 bases, and the junction held 5 bases outside the gene matches. This CDR3 has 16 amino acids. The germline CDR1 and CDR2 sequences are SEHNR and FQNEAQ (reference sequence). CDR3 protein: CASSFRRLADQETQYF. The CDR3 DNA reads as TGTGCCAGCAGCTTCCGTAGACTAGCGGACCAAGAGACCCAGTACTTC.

The chain has TRBV28 and TRBJ2-1; TRBD2 agrees at 7 bases. The germline CDR1 and CDR2 sequences are MDHEN and SYDVKM. The CDR3 is 16 residues long. The V segment lost 4 bases and the J segment 8 bases; nucleotides outside the gene matches: 14. This CDR3 is CASSYVSGAGRDEQFF. The DNA for the CDR3 is TGTGCCAGCAGTTACGTTTCGGGAGCGGGGAGGGATGAGCAGTTCTTC.

This clonotype has at least ten counts. The chain links TRBV5-1 to TRBJ2-1; 10 bases line up with TRBD1. With V trimmed by 3 bases and J by 8 bases, 5 bases remained unmatched. The germline gives CDR1 SGHRS, CDR2 YFSETQ. This CDR3 spans 14 amino acids. This CDR3 is CASSSGTGDDEQFF. The CDR3 nucleotides are TGCGCCAGCAGCTCCGGGACAGGGGACGATGAGCAGTTCTTC.

The chain has TRBV30 and TRBJ2-7; D not certain. The CDR3 length is 12 residues. The ends were cut back, 0 bases at V and 1 base at J, with 4 bases in the middle. CDR1 and CDR2 (germline): GTSNPN, SVGIG (reference sequence). CDR3 sequence reads: CAWSVSSYEQYF. The CDR3, as DNA: TGTGCCTGGAGTGTCAGTTCCTACGAGCAGTACTTC.

This chain connects TRBV5-1 to TRBJ2-1; possible D gene TRBD2, 6 bases. Germline values: CDR1 SGHRS, CDR2 YFSETQ. CDR3 length: 14 residues. V was cut by 4 bases and J by 6 bases, with 14 bases left in between. In DNA form, the CDR3 reads TGCGCCAGCAGCCACGGGGACTTACCCAATGAGCAGTTCTTC. This codes for CASSHGDLPNEQFF.